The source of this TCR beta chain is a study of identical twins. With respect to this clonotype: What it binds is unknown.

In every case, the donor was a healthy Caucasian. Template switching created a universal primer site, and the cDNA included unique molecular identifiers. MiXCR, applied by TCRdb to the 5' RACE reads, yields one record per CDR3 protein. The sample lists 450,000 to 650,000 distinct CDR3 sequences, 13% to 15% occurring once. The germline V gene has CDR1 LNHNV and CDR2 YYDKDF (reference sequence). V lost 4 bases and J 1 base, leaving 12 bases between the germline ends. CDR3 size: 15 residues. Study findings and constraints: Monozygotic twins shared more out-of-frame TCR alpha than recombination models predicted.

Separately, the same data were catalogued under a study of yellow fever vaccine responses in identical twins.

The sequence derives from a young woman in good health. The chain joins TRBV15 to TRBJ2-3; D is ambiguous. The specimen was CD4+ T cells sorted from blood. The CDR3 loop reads CATSILARGTDTQYF. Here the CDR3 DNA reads TGTGCCACCAGCATCCTGGCTAGGGGCACAGATACGCAGTATTTT. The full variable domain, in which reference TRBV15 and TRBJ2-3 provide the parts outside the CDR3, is DAMVIQNPRYQVTQFGKPVTLSCSQTLNHNVMYWYQQKSSQAPKLLFHYYDKDFNNEADTPDNFQSRRPNTSFCFLDIRSPGLGDTAMYLCATSILARGTDTQYFGPGTRLTVL.